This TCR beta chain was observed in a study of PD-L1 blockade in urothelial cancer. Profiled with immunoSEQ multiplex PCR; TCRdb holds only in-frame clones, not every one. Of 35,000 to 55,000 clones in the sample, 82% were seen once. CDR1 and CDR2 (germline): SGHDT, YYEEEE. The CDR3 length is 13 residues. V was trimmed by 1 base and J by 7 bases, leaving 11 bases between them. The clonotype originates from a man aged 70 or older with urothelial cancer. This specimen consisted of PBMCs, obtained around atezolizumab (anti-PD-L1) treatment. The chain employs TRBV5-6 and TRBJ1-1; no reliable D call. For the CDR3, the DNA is TGTGCCAGCAGCTTGACCCCAGTGCTTGAAGCTTTCTTT. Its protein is CASSLTPVLEAFF.